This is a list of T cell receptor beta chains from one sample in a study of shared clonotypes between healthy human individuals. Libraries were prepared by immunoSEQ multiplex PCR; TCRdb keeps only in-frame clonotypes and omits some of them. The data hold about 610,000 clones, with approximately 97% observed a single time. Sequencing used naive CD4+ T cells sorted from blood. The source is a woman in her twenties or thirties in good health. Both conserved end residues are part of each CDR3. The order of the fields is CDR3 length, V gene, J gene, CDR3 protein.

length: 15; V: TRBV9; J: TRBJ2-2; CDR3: CASSGGQSNTGELFF
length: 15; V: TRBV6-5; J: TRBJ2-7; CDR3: CASSSSGTGAYEQYF
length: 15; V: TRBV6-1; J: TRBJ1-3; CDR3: CASTELYYSGNTIYF
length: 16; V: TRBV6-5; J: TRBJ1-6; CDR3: CASSYWALADNSPLHF
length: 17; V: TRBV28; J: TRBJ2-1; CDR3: CASSLSGDREILDEQFF
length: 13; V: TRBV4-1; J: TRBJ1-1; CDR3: CASSQAEFTEAFF
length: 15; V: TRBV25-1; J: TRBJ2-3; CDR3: CASSARDRVTDTQYF
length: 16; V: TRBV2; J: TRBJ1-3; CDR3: CASSLSGVNSGNTIYF
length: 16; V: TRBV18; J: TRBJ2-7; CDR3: CASSPRGQGGIYEQYF
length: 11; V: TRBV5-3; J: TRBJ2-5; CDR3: CASPSWETQYF
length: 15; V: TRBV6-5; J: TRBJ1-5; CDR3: CASRPDRAGDQPQHF
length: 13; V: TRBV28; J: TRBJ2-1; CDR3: CASNWGSDNEQFF
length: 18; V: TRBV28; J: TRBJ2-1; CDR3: CASSSVEIKRERNNEQFF
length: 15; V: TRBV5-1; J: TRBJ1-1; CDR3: CASSLSSTGKGEAFF
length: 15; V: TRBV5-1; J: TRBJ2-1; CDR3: CASSLGLAGYNEQFF
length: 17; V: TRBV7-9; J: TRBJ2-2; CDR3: CASSRLLAVQNTGELFF
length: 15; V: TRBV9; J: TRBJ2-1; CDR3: CASSVVNGAYNEQFF
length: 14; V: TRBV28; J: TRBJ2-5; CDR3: CASSTGGGWETQYF
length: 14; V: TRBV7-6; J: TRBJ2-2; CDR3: CASSPRGFSGELFF
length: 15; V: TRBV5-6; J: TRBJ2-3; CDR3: CASSWTVTSTDTQYF
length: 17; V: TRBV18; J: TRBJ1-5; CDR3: CASSRTGQRYSNQPQHF
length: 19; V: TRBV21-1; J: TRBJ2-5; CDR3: CASSKDNFSASSIKMTQYF
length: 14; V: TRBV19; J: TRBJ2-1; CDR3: CASSILREGHEQFF
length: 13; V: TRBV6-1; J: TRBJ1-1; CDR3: CASSQLTNTEAFF
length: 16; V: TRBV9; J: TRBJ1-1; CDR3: CARKENRGRVYTEAFF
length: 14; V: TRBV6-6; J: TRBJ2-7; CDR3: CASSYGLTLGEQYF
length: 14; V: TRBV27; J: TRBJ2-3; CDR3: CASNSGARADTQYF